The clone carrying this T cell receptor (beta chain) appeared a few times. Its antigen is unknown. Germline V gene lookup returns CDR1 MNHEY and CDR2 SMNVEV (reference sequence). The CDR3 has 13 residues. The V end was cut by 5 bases, the J end by 4 bases, with 8 bases between. The data were obtained in a study of T cell responses to AZD1222 COVID-19 vaccine. General study points: Two AZD1222 doses significantly raised spike-specific TCR breadth and depth over controls. Mapped onto spike, vaccine-associated CD4 TCRs spanned it and were dominant at 160-218 and 743-854. Donors skewed white British and female; clonal diversity was possibly underestimated. Only 5 or 6 individuals given AZD1222 were seropositive at baseline.

TCRdb's copy holds only in-frame clones and misses some; the assay was immunoSEQ multiplex PCR. The sample includes some 120,000 clones, roughly 86% of them seen just once. The receptor's source is an adult who received the AZD1222 COVID-19 vaccine. Material: peripheral blood, obtained 28 days after the second AZD1222 dose. The rearrangement links TRBV27 to TRBJ2-2; D gene ambiguous. CDR3 nucleotide sequence: TGTGCCAGCAGTCGTGACCCCACCGGGGAGCTGTTTTTT. Translated, it gives CASSRDPTGELFF.